The rows below give T cell receptor beta chains drawn from one sample of a study of blood T cell repertoires in COVID-19. The method was immunoSEQ multiplex PCR; TCRdb's version includes in-frame clones alone and lacks a portion of them. Of around 300,000 clones listed, around 89% are singletons. Sequencing was done on a sample of PBMCs or T cells enriched from blood (not recorded which). These receptors came from a woman between 18 and 29 years old with acute COVID-19. CDR3s include the opening cysteine and the closing phenylalanine or tryptophan. A D gene is named only where the DNA matches it firmly. Only part of the rows carry a size: once, few, many, or a class if the clone is expanded.

>TRBD1|NA|TRBJ2-7|TRBV30
CAWIQGAGYEQYF
>TRBD1|NA|TRBJ1-1|TRBV19
CASSPRQGVGTEAFF
>NA|once|TRBJ1-5|TRBV6-5
CASSHQVPQHF
>TRBD1|NA|TRBJ1-1|TRBV2
CASRGQMNTEAFF
>NA|NA|TRBJ2-7|TRBV11-3
CASSASRGRNSYEQYF
>NA|few|TRBJ2-7|TRBV5-1
CASSDTSNHEQYF
>TRBD1|once|TRBJ1-2|TRBV7-3
CASSLKLIGQGAEGYTF
>NA|NA|TRBJ2-1|TRBV12-5
CASGLAPSALSSYNEQFF
>NA|NA|TRBJ1-5|TRBV2
CASMRGAGQPQHF
>NA|few|TRBJ1-1|TRBV7-2
CASSSDDRGPVETEAFF
>NA|NA|TRBJ2-3|TRBV28
CASSRQSTDTQYF
>NA|NA|TRBJ2-1|TRBV13
CASSLTPEQFF
>TRBD1|once|TRBJ1-1|TRBV29-1
CSVDMDRRREAFF
>NA|NA|TRBJ2-1|TRBV19
CASSMNGGSGSSYNEQFF
>NA|once|TRBJ2-1|TRBV12-3/TRBV12-4
CASSLIASEQFF
>TRBD2|NA|TRBJ2-7|TRBV27
CASSLSKAGGRREQYF
>NA|once|TRBJ1-2|TRBV29-1
CSADNGYTF
>NA|NA|TRBJ2-5|TRBV4-2
CASSVAGETQYF